Given below is one TCR beta chain in context. This sample was included in a study of blood T cell repertoires in COVID-19. At the level of the study: Samples came from the United States, Italy and Spain, spanning acute and convalescent COVID-19. From T cells, B-cell-depleted T cells, or PBMCs came the material, which was cDNA or gDNA.

Per the study methods: Estimation of nucleated cell counts relied on the amplification of reference gene primers. Produced via immunoSEQ multiplex PCR; TCRdb's table is partial and in-frame only. V and J calls and clone size are those listed in that table; D and trimming were worked out from the DNA. The sample includes about 300,000 clones, around nine tenths seen only once; the top ten take about 1.7%. Enrollment of patients from Seattle took place during active infection, with longitudinal follow-up. The length of the CDR3 is 14 residues. Losses at the gene ends were 4 bases for V and 5 bases for J; bases not matched to a gene: 8. Germline loops: CDR1 SGHRS, CDR2 YFSETQ.

The clonotype originates from a woman in her thirties with COVID-19, enrolled during active disease. The chain employs TRBV5-1 and TRBJ1-2; the match to TRBD1 covers 7 bases. Sequencing was performed on peripheral blood. Here the CDR3 DNA reads TGCGCCAGCAGCCCACGACAGGGTTTATATGGCTACACCTTC. Protein sequence: CASSPRQGLYGYTF.